Listed below are T cell receptor beta chains from one sample, sequenced in a study of CD8 T cells in Susac syndrome. Each CDR3 protein is one row after TCRdb ran MiXCR on the immunoSEQ multiplex PCR reads. The sample has 80,000 or so distinct CDR3 sequences, roughly 96% seen once. What was sequenced was CD8+ T cells from PBMCs. The receptors come from a human donor with Susac syndrome. Both conserved end residues are trimmed from each CDR3.

V: TRBV7-3; CDR3: ASSLTGGGTDTQY
V: TRBV7-3; CDR3: ASSSWTGETDTQY
V: TRBV4-3; CDR3: ASSQGANTEAF
V: TRBV27; CDR3: ASSLVDSRRQF
V: TRBV4-3; CDR3: ASSRSLSDTQY
V: TRBV20-1; CDR3: SAGTGTEETQY
V: TRBV9; CDR3: ASGGAEAF
V: TRBV6-5; CDR3: ASSPTGFGTDTQY
V: TRBV4-2; CDR3: ASSQEATGGYDEQF
V: TRBV25-1; CDR3: ASSEDRREIETQY
V: TRBV9; CDR3: ASSRSGRQF
V: TRBV7-3; CDR3: ASTQFGSPGTGELF
V: TRBV2; CDR3: ASSGYTQY
V: TRBV29-1; CDR3: SVVAQGGSGANVLT
V: TRBV20-1; CDR3: SAPGGY
V: TRBV9; CDR3: ASSVEGAPTDTQY
V: TRBV7-2; CDR3: ASSLIGTDTQY
V: TRBV4-3; CDR3: ASSQDLASGQPQH
V: TRBV7-6; CDR3: ASSSGQGDQPQH
V: TRBV19; CDR3: ASSLLFYTGELF
V: TRBV15; CDR3: ATAARRQGPLTDTQY
V: TRBV28; CDR3: ASSFGSPYNEQF
V: TRBV14; CDR3: ASSPWGEETQY
V: TRBV9; CDR3: ASSVARNTEAF
V: TRBV11-1; CDR3: ASSLGSSGEAF
V: TRBV20-1; CDR3: SATSFGGRAYGYT
V: TRBV5-1; CDR3: ASSLAGPTNEQF
V: TRBV27; CDR3: ASSPGTSGNNEQF
V: TRBV12-3/TRBV12-4; CDR3: ASWGLLANTGELF
V: TRBV29-1; CDR3: SELTGSTKETQY
V: TRBV4-1; CDR3: ASSHPGYTGELF
V: TRBV4-3; CDR3: ASSQAGGVAEAF
V: TRBV15; CDR3: ATSAPTRAPPGDQY
V: TRBV4-2; CDR3: ASSQPSQSNQPQH
V: TRBV7-2; CDR3: ASSSDTPYEQY
V: TRBV12-3/TRBV12-4; CDR3: ASSFLTGPRSSGANVLT
V: TRBV27; CDR3: ASSFIGGPEAF
V: TRBV28; CDR3: ASSPLFLSGTDSYEQY
V: TRBV11-2; CDR3: ASSDGTGNEQY
V: TRBV9; CDR3: ASSAGSGNTIY
V: TRBV27; CDR3: ASSLSGEGNQPQH
V: TRBV14; CDR3: ASSTGRFGYT
V: TRBV5-1; CDR3: ASSPPRRREQF
V: TRBV9; CDR3: ASSVDQSSTDTQY
V: TRBV5-4; CDR3: ASSNGQGSVGELF
V: TRBV14; CDR3: ASSQDQGETQY
V: TRBV9; CDR3: ASSTGISGNTIY
V: TRBV7-9; CDR3: ASSLGDRPVSNQPQH
V: TRBV20-1; CDR3: SAHSWRGARDTQY
V: TRBV29-1; CDR3: SVVTSDPGEQY
V: TRBV27; CDR3: ASSSLGDTQY
V: TRBV6-6; CDR3: ASSPPSNPYEQY